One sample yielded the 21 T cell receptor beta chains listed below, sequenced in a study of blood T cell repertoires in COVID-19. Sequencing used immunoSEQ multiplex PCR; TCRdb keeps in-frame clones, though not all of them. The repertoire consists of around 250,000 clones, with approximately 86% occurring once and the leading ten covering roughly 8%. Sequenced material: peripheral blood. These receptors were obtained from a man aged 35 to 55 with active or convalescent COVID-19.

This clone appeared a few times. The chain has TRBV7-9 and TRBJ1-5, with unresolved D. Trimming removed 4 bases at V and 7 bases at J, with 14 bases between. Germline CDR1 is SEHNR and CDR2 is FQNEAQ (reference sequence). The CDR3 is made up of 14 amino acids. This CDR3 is CASSSTLGSQPQHF. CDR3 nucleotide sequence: TGTGCCAGCAGCTCGACCTTGGGCAGCCAGCCCCAGCATTTT. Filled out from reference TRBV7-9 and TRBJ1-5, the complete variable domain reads DTGVSQNPRHKITKRGQNVTFRCDPISEHNRLYWYRQTLGQGPEFLTYFQNEAQLEKSRLLSDRFSAERPKGSFSTLEIQRTEQGDSAMYLCASSSTLGSQPQHFGDGTRLSIL.

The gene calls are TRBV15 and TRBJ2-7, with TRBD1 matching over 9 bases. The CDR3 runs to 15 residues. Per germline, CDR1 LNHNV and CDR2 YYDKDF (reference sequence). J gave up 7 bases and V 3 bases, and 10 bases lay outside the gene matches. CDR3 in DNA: TGTGCCACCAGCAGCTACACAGGACAGGGGTATGAGCAGTACTTC. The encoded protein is CATSSYTGQGYEQYF. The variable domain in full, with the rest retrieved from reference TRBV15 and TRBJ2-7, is DAMVIQNPRYQVTQFGKPVTLSCSQTLNHNVMYWYQQKSSQAPKLLFHYYDKDFNNEADTPDNFQSRRPNTSFCFLDIRSPGLGDTAMYLCATSSYTGQGYEQYFGPGTRLTVT.

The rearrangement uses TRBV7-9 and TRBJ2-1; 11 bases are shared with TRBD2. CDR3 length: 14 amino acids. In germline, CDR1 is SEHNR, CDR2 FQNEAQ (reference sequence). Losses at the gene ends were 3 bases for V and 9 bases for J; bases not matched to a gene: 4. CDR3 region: CASSFTSGSGEQFF. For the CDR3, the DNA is TGTGCCAGCAGCTTCACTAGCGGGAGTGGTGAGCAGTTCTTC.

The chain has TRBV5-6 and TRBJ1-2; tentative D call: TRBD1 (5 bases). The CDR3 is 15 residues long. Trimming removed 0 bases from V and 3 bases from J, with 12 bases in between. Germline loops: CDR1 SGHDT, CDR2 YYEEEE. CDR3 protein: CASSLGGMGHYGYTF. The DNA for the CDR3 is TGTGCCAGCAGCTTGGGCGGGATGGGGCACTATGGCTACACCTTC.

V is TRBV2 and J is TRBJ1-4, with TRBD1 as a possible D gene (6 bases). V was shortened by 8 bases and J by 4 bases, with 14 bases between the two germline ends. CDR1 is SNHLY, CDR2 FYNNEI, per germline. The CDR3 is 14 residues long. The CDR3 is CASGLGGVNEKLFF. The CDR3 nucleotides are TGTGCCAGCGGTCTAGGGGGGGTTAATGAAAAACTGTTTTTT.

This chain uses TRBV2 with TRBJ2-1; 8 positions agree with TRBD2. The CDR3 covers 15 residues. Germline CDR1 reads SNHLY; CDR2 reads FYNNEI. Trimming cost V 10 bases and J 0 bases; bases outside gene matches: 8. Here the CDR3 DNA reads TGTGCCAACATATTAGCGGGACCCTCCTACAATGAGCAGTTCTTC. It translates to CANILAGPSYNEQFF.

The CDR3 loop reads CASSQGAAGSNTGELFF. The CDR3 nucleotides read TGTGCCAGCAGCCAAGGGGCCGCGGGATCGAACACCGGGGAGCTGTTTTTT. The V and J genes are TRBV4-2 and TRBJ2-2, with D possibly matching TRBD2 (6 bases). The CDR3 totals 17 residues. The germline gives CDR1 LGHNA, CDR2 YNFKEQ. V was shortened by 1 base and J by 0 bases, with 12 bases between the two germline ends.

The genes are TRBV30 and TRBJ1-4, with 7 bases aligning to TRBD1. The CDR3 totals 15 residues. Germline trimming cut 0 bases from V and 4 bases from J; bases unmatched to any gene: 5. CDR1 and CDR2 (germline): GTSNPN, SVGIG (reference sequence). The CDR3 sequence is CAWSVGTAFNEKLFF. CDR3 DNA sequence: TGTGCCTGGAGTGTGGGGACAGCCTTTAATGAAAAACTGTTTTTT.

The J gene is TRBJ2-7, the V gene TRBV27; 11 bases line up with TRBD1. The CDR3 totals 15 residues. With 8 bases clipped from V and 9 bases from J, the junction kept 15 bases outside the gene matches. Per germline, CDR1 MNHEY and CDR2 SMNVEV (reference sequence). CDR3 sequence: CASSGQGGPLALQYF. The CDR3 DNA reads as TGTGCCAGCTCGGGACAGGGGGGACCCTTGGCCTTGCAGTACTTC.

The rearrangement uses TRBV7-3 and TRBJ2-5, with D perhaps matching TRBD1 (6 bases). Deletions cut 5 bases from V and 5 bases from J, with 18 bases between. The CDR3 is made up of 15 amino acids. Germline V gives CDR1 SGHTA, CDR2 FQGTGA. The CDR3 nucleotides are TGTGCCAGCAGCCTAATAGAAGGGGGATTGGAGACCCAGTACTTC. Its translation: CASSLIEGGLETQYF.

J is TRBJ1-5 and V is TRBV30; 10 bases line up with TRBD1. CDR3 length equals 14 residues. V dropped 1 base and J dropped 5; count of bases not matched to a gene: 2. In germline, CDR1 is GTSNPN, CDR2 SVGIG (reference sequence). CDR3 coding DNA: TGTGCCTGGAGTGGGGGACAGGGGTATCAGCCCCAGCATTTT. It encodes CAWSGGQGYQPQHF.

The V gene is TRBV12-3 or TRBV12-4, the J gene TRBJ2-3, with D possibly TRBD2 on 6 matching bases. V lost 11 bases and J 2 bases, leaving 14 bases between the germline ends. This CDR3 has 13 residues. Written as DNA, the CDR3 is TGTGCCCGCGTTGGAGGGAACACAGATACGCAGTATTTT. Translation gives CARVGGNTDTQYF.

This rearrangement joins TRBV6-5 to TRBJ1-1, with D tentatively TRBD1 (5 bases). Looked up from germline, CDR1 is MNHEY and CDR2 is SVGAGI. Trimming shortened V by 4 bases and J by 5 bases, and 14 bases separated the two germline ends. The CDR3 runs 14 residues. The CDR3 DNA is TGTGCCAGCAGTTTCGCCGGCCGGGGGACTGAAGCTTTCTTT. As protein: CASSFAGRGTEAFF.

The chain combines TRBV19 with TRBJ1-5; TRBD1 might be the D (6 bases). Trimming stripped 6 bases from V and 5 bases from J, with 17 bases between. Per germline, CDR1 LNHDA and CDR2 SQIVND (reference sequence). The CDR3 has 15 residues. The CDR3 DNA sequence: TGTGCCAGTAGCCCCCTGGGGGCCACAGATCAGCCCCAGCATTTT. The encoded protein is CASSPLGATDQPQHF.

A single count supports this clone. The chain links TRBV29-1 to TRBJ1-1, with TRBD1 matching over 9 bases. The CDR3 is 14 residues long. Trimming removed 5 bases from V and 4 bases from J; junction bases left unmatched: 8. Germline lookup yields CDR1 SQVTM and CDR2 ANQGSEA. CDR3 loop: CSVLDRGWGTEAFF. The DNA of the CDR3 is TGCAGCGTTTTAGACAGGGGGTGGGGCACTGAAGCTTTCTTT.

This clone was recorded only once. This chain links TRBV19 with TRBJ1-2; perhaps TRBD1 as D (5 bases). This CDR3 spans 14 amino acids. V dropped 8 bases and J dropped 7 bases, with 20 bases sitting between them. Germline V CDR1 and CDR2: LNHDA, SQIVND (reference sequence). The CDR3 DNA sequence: TGTGCCAGTTCCCCCCGGCCCAGGGCAGGTGGCTACACCTTC. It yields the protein CASSPRPRAGGYTF.

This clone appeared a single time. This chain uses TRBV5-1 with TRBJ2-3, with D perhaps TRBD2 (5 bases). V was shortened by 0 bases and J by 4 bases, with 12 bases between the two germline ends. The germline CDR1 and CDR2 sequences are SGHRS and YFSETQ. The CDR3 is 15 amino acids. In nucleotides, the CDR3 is TGCGCCAGCAGCTTGGATGAGGAGGAAGCAGATACGCAGTATTTT. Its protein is CASSLDEEEADTQYF.

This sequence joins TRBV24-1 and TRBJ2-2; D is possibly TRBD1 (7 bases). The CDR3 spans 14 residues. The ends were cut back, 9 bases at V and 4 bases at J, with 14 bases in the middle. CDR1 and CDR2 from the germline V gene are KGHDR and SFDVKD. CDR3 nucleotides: TGTGCCACCGAGGACAGGAGGGGCACCGGGGAGCTGTTTTTT. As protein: CATEDRRGTGELFF.

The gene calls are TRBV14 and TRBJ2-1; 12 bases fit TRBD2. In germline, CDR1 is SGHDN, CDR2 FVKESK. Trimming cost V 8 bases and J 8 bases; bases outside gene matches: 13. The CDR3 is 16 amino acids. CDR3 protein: CASSRLAGAKLDEQFF. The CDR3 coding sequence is TGTGCCAGCTCCAGACTAGCGGGGGCGAAACTGGATGAGCAGTTCTTC.

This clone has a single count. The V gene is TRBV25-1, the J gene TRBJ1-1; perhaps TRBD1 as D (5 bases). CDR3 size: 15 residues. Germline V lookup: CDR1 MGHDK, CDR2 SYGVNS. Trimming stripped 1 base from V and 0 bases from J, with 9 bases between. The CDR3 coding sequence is TGTGCCAGCAGTGAATCCCGGGGGGTGAACACTGAAGCTTTCTTT. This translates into CASSESRGVNTEAFF. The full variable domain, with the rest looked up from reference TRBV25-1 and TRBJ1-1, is EADIYQTPRYLVIGTGKKITLECSQTMGHDKMYWYQQDPGMELHLIHYSYGVNSTEKGDLSSESTVSRIRTEHFPLTLESARPSHTSQYLCASSESRGVNTEAFFGQGTRLTVV.

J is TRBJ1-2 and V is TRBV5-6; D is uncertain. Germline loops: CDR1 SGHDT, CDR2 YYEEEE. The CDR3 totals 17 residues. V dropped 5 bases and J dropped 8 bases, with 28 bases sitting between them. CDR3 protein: CASRSWAGSRGFWGYTF. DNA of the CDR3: TGTGCCAGCAGAAGTTGGGCGGGGTCTCGGGGATTTTGGGGCTACACCTTC. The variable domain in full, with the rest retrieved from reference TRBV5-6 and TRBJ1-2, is DAGVTQSPTHLIKTRGQQVTLRCSPKSGHDTVSWYQQALGQGPQFIFQYYEEEERQRGNFPDRFSGHQFPNYSSELNVNALLLGDSALYLCASRSWAGSRGFWGYTFGSGTRLTVV.